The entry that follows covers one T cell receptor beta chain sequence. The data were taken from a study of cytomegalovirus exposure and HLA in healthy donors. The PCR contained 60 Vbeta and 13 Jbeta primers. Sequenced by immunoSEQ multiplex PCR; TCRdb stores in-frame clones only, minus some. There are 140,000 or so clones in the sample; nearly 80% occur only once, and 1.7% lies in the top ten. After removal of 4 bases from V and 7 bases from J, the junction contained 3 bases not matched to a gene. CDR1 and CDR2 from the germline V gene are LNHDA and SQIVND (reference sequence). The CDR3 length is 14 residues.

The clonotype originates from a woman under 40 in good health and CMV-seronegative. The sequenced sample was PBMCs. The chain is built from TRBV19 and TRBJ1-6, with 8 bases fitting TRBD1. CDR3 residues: CASSTDRANSPLHF. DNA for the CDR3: TGTGCCAGTAGTACGGACAGGGCCAATTCACCCCTCCACTTT. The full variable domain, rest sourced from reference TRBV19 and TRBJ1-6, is DGGITQSPKYLFRKEGQNVTLSCEQNLNHDAMYWYRQDPGQGLRLIYYSQIVNDFQKGDIAEGYSVSREKKESFPLTVTSAQKNPTAFYLCASSTDRANSPLHFGNGTRLTVT.